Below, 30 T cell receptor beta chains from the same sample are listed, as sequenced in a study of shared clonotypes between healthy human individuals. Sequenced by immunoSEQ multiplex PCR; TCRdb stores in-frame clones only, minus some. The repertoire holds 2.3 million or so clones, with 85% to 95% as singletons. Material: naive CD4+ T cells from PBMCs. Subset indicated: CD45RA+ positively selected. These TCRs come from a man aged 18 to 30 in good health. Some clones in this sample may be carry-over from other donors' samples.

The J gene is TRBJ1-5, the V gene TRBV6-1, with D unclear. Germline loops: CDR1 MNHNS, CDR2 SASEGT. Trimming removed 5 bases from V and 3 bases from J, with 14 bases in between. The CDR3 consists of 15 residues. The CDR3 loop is CASSQNSWSNQPQHF. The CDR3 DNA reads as TGTGCCAGCAGTCAGAACAGTTGGTCCAATCAGCCCCAGCATTTT.

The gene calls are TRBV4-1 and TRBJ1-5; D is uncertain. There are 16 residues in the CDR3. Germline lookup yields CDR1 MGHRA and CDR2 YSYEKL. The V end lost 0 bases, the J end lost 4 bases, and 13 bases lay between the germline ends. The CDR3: CASSQDYGGWNQPQHF. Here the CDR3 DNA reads TGCGCCAGCAGCCAAGATTACGGAGGGTGGAATCAGCCCCAGCATTTT.

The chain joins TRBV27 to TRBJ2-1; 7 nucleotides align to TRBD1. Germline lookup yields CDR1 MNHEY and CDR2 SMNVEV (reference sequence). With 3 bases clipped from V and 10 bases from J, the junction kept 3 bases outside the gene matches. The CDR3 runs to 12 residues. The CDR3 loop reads CASSFIQGEQFF. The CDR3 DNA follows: TGTGCCAGCAGTTTCATACAGGGGGAGCAGTTCTTC.

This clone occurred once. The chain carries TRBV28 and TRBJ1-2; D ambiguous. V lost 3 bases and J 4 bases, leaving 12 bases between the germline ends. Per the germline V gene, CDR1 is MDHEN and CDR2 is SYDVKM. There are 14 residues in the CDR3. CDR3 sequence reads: CASSLDPNPYGYTF. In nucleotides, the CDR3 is TGTGCCAGCAGTTTGGACCCTAATCCCTATGGCTACACCTTC.

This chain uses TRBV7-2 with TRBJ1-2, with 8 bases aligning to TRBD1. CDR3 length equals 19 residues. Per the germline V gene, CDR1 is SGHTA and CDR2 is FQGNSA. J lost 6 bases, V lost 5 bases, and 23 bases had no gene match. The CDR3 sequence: CASSLRGGTGCPNYNGYTF. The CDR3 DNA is TGTGCCAGCAGCCTCCGAGGGGGGACAGGCTGTCCCAATTACAATGGCTACACCTTC.

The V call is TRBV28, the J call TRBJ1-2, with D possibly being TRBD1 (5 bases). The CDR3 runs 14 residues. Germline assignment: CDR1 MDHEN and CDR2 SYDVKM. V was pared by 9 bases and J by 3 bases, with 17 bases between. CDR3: CARGGTDGDYGYTF. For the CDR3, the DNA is TGTGCCAGGGGGGGTACCGACGGCGACTATGGCTACACCTTC.

The CDR3 loop reads CASSEGTGFGNTIYF. The DNA for the CDR3 is TGTGCCAGCAGTGAGGGGACAGGGTTTGGAAACACCATATATTTT. The chain joins TRBV2 to TRBJ1-3; 9 bases align to TRBD1. J lost 3 bases, V lost 3 bases, and 3 bases had no gene match. This CDR3 contains 15 residues. Germline CDR1 and CDR2: SNHLY and FYNNEI.

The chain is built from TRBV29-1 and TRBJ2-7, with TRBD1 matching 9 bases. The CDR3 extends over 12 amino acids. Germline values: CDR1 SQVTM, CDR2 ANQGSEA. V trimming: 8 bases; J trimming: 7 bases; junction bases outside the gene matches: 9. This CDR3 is CSTGTGSREQYF. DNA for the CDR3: TGCAGCACCGGGACAGGGTCGCGTGAGCAGTACTTC.

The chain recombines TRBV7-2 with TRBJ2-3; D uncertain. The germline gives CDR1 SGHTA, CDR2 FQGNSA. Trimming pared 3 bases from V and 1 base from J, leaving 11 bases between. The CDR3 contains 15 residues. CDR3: CASSLLVRGTDTQYF. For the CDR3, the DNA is TGTGCCAGCAGCTTGCTCGTTAGGGGCACAGATACGCAGTATTTT.

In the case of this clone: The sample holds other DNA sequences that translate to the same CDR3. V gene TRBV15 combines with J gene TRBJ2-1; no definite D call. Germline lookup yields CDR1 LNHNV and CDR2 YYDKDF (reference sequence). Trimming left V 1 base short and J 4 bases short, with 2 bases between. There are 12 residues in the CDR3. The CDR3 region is CATSRVYNEQFF. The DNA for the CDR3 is TGTGCCACCAGCAGAGTATACAATGAGCAGTTCTTC.

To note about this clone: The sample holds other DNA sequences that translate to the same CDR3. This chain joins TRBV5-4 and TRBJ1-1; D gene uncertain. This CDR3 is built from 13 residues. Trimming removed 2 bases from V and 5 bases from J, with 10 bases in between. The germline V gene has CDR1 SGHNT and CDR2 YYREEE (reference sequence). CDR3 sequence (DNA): TGTGCCAGCAGCTTCCAGACGGGGACTGAAGCTTTCTTT. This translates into CASSFQTGTEAFF.

CDR3 amino acids: CATEQGSPNTGELFF. The CDR3 region has the DNA TGCGCCACCGAACAGGGATCCCCGAACACCGGGGAGCTGTTTTTT. The chain recombines TRBV5-1 with TRBJ2-2; TRBD1 is a possible D gene (6 bases). V dropped 9 bases and J dropped 0 bases, with 15 bases sitting between them. Germline assignment: CDR1 SGHRS and CDR2 YFSETQ. The length of the CDR3 is 15 residues.

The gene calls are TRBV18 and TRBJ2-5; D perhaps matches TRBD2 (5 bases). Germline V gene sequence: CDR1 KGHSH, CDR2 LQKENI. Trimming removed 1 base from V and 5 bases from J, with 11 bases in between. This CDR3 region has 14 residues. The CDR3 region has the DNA TGTGCCAGCTCACCACTGGAGGCCGGTGAGACCCAGTACTTC. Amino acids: CASSPLEAGETQYF.

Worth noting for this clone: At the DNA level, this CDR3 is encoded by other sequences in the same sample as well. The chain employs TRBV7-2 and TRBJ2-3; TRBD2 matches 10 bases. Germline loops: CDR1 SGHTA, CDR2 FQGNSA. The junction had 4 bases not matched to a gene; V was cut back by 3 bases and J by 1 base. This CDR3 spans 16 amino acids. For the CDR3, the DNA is TGTGCCAGCAGCTTGGAGCTAGCGGGAGGCACAGATACGCAGTATTTT. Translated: CASSLELAGGTDTQYF.

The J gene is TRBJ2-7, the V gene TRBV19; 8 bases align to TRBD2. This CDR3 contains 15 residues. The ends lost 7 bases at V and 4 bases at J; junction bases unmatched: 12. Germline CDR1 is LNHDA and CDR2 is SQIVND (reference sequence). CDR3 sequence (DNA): TGTGCCAGTAAGGGGCCTCGGGAGGGCTCTTACGAGCAGTACTTC. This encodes CASKGPREGSYEQYF.

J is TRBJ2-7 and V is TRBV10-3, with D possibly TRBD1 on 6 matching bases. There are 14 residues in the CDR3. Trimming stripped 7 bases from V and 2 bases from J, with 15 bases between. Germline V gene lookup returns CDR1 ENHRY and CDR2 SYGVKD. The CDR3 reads CAIMGAENPYEQYF. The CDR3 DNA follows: TGTGCCATCATGGGGGCAGAGAACCCCTACGAGCAGTACTTC.

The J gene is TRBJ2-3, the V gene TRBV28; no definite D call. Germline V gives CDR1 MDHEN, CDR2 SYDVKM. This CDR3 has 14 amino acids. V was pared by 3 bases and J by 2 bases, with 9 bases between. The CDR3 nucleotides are TGTGCCAGCAGTTTTCGGCAGTACACAGATACGCAGTATTTT. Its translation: CASSFRQYTDTQYF. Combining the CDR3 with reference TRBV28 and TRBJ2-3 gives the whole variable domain DVKVTQSSRYLVKRTGEKVFLECVQDMDHENMFWYRQDPGLGLRLIYFSYDVKMKEKGDIPEGYSVSREKKERFSLILESASTNQTSMYLCASSFRQYTDTQYFGPGTRLTVL.

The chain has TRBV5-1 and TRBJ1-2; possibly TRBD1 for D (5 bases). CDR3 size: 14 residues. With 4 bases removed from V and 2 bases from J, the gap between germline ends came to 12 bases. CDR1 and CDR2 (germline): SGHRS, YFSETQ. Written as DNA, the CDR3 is TGCGCCAGCAGCCTGACATCAGGGAACTATGGCTACACCTTC. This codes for CASSLTSGNYGYTF.

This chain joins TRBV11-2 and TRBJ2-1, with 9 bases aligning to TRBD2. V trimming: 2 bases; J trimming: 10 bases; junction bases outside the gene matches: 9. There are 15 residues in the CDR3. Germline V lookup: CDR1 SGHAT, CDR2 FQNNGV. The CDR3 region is CASSLRQREAVEQFF. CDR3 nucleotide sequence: TGTGCCAGCAGCTTACGCCAGCGGGAGGCCGTAGAGCAGTTCTTC.

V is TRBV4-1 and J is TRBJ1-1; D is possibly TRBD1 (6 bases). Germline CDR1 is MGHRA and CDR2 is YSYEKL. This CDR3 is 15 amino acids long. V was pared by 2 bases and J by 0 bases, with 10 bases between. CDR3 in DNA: TGCGCCAGCAGCCAAAGGACAGTTTTGAACACTGAAGCTTTCTTT. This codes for CASSQRTVLNTEAFF.

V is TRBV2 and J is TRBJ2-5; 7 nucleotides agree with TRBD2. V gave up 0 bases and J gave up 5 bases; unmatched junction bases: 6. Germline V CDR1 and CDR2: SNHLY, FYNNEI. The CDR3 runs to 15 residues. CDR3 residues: CASSEARGGWETQYF. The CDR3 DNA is TGTGCCAGCAGTGAAGCGCGGGGAGGGTGGGAGACCCAGTACTTC.

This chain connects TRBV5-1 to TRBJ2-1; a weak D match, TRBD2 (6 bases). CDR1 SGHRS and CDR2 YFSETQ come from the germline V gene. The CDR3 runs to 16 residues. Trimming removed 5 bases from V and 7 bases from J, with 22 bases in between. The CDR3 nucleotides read TGCGCCAGCAGTTACCCTAGCGTTAGCGAAGGGAATGAGCAGTTCTTC. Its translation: CASSYPSVSEGNEQFF. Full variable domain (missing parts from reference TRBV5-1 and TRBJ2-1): KAGVTQTPRYLIKTRGQQVTLSCSPISGHRSVSWYQQTPGQGLQFLFEYFSETQRNKGNFPGRFSGRQFSNSRSEMNVSTLELGDSALYLCASSYPSVSEGNEQFFGPGTRLTVL.

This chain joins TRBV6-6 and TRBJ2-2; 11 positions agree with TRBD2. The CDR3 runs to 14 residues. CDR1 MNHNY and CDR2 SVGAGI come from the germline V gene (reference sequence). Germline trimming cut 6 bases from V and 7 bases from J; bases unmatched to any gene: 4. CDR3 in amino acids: CASSGTSGIGELFF. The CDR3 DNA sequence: TGTGCCAGCAGCGGGACTAGCGGAATCGGGGAGCTGTTTTTT.

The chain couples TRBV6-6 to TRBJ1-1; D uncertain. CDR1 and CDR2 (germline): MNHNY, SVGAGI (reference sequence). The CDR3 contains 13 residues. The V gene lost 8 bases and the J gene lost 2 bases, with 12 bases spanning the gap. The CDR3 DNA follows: TGTGCCAGCTTACCGAACATAAACACTGAAGCTTTCTTT. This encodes CASLPNINTEAFF.

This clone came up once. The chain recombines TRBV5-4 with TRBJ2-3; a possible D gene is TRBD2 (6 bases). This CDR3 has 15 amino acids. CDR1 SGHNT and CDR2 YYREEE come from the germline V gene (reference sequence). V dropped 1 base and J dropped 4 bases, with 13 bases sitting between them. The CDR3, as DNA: TGTGCCAGCAGCTTGTGGCAGGGAGGTGCAGATACGCAGTATTTT. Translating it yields CASSLWQGGADTQYF.

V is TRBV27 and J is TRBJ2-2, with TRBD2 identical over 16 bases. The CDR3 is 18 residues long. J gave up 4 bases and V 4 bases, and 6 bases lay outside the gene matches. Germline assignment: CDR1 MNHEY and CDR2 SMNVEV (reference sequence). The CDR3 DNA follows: TGTGCCAGCAGTTCGGGACTAGCGGGAGGGCCGGTCACCGGGGAGCTGTTTTTT. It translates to CASSSGLAGGPVTGELFF.

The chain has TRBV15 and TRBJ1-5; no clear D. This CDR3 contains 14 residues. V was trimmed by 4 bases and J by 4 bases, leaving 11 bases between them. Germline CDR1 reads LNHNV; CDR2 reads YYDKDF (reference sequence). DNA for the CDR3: TGTGCCACCAGCACCAGACGGACGAATCAGCCCCAGCATTTT. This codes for CATSTRRTNQPQHF.

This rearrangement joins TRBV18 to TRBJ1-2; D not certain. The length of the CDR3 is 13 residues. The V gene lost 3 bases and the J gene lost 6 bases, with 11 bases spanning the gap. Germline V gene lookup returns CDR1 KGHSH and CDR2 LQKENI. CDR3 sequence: CASSPRVLNGYTF. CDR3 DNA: TGTGCCAGCTCACCCCGGGTATTGAATGGCTACACCTTC.

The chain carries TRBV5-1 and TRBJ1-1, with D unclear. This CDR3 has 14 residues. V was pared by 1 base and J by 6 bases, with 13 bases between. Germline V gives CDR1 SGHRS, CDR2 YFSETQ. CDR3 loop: CASSLFTGSAEAFF. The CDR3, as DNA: TGCGCCAGCAGCTTGTTCACGGGGTCCGCTGAAGCTTTCTTT.

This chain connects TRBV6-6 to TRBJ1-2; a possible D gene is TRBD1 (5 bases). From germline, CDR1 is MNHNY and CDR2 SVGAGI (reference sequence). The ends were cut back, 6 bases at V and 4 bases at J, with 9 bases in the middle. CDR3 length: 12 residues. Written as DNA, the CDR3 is TGTGCCAGCAGCCAGCAGGGCTATGGCTACACCTTC. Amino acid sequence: CASSQQGYGYTF.